Presented here are 2 T cell receptor beta chains from one specimen sequenced in a study of OX40 agonist ivuxolimab in advanced cancers. Assay: immunoSEQ multiplex PCR; the TCRdb copy retains only in-frame clones and omits some. The sample records about 74,000 clones, about four fifths being singletons. This material consisted of CD4+ or CD8+ T cells sorted from blood, taken in a trial of the OX40 agonist ivuxolimab. Receptors originate from an adult with an advanced solid tumor such as melanoma, head and neck, liver or kidney cancer.

The chain couples TRBV30 to TRBJ2-7, with D perhaps TRBD2 (7 bases). V lost 1 base and J 2 bases, leaving 12 bases between the germline ends. This CDR3 spans 14 amino acids. Germline loops: CDR1 GTSNPN, CDR2 SVGIG (reference sequence). The CDR3 DNA follows: TGTGCCTGGAGTGGCGGGGGCACCACCTACGAGCAGTACTTC. It encodes CAWSGGGTTYEQYF.

The rearrangement joins TRBV28 to TRBJ1-2; 7 bases align to TRBD1. Germline values: CDR1 MDHEN, CDR2 SYDVKM. V dropped 2 bases and J dropped 8; count of bases not matched to a gene: 2. The CDR3 loop spans 12 amino acids. The CDR3 region is CASSLAGGGYTF. The CDR3 DNA is TGTGCCAGCAGTTTAGCAGGGGGAGGCTACACCTTC.